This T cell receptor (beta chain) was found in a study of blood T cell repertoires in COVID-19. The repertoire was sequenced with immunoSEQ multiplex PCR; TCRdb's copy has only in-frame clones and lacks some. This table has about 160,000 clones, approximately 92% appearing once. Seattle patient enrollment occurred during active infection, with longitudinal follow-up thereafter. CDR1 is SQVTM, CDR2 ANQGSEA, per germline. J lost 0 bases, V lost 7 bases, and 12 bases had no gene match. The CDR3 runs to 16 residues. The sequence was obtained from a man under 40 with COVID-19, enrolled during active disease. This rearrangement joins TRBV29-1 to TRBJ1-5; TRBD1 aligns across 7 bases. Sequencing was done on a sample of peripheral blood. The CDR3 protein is CSELSGDSNSNQPQHF. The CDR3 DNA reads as TGCAGCGAGCTGAGTGGGGACAGCAATAGCAATCAGCCCCAGCATTTT.